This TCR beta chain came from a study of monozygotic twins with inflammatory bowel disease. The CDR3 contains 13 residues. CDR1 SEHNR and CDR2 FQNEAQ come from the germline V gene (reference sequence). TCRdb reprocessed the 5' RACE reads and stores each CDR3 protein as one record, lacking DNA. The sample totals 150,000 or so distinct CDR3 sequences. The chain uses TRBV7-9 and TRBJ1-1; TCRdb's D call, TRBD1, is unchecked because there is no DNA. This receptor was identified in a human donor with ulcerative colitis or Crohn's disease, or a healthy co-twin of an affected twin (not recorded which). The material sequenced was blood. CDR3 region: CASSSGGNTEAFF.